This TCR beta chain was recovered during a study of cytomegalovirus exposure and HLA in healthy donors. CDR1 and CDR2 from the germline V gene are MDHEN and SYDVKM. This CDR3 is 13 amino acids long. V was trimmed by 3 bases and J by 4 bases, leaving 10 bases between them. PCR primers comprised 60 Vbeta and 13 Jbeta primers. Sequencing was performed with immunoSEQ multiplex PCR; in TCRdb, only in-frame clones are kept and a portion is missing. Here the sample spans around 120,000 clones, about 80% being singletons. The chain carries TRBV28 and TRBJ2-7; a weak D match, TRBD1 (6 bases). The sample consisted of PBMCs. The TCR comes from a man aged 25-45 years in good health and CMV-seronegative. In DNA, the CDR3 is TGTGCCAGCAGTTTTCTGCAGGGGTACGAGCAGTACTTC. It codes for CASSFLQGYEQYF.